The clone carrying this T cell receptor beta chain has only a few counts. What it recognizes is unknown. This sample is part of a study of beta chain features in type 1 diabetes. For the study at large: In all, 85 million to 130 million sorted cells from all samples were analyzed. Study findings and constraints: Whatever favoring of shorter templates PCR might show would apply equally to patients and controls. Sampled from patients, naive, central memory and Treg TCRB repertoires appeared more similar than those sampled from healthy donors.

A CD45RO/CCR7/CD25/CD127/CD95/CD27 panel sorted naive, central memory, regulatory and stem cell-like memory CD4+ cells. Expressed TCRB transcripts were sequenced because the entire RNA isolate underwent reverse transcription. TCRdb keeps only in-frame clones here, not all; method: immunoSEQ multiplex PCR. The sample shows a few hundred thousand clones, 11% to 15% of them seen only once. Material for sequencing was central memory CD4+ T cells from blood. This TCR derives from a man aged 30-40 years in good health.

The CDR3 spells CATHWGTEAFF. In DNA form, the CDR3 reads TGTGCCACCCACTGGGGGACTGAAGCTTTCTTT. This chain joins TRBV28 and TRBJ1-1, with a tentative D call TRBD1 (5 bases). The CDR3 has 11 amino acids. The V gene lost 10 bases and the J gene lost 5 bases, with 11 bases spanning the gap. Germline-derived CDR1 and CDR2 are MDHEN and SYDVKM.